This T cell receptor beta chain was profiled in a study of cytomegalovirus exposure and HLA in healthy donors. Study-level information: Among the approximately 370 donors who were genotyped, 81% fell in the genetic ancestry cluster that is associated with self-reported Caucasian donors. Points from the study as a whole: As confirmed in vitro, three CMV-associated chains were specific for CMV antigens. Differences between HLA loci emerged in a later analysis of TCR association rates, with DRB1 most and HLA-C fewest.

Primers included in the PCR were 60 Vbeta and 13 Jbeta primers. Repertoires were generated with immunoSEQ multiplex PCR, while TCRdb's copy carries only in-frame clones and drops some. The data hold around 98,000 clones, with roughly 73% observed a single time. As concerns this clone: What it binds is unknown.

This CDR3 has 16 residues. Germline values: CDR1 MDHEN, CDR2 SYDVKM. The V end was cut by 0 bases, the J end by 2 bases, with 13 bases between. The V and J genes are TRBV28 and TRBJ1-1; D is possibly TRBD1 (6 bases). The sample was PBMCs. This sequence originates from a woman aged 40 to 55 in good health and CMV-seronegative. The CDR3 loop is CASSLWGGRYNTEAFF. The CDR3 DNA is TGTGCCAGCAGTTTATGGGGGGGGCGCTATAACACTGAAGCTTTCTTT.